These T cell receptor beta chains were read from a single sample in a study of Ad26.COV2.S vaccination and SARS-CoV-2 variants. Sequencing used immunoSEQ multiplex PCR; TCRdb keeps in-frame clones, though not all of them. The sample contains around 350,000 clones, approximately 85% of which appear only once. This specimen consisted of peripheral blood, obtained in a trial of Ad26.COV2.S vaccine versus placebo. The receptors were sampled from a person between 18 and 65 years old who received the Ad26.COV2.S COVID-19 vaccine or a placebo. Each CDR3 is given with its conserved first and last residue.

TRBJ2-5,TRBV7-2,CASSGRGIADPSETQYF
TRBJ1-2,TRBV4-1,CASSQDRDVHYGYTF
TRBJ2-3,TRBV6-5,CASSYTSGGADTQYF
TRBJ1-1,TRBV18,CASSENMNTEAFF
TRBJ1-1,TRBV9,CASSQGPSTEAFF
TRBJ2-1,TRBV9,CASSVDGESSYNEQFF
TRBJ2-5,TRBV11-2,CASSSGDLLQETQYF
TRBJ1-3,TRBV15,CATSGGWGNTIYF
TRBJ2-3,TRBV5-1,CASSSRDSSTDTQYF
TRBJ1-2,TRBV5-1,CASSPPKAPITF
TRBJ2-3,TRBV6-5,CASSSPGQGAKSTQYF
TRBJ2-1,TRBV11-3,CASSLLDSGSHEQFF
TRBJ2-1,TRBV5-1,CASSSGDLGEQFF
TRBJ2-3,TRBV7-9,CASSIRPTGPSSDTQYF
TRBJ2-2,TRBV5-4,CASSPQSGGATGELFF
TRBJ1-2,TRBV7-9,CASSLATFWDDYGYTF
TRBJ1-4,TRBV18,CASSPSPNEKLFF
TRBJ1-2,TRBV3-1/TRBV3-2,CASSQEARAYGYTF
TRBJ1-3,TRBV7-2,CASSLGLGNTIYF
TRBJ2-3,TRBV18,CASSNTGQGANTQYF
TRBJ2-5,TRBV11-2,CASRGGDQETQYF
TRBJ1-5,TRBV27,CASSSPQRGQPQHF